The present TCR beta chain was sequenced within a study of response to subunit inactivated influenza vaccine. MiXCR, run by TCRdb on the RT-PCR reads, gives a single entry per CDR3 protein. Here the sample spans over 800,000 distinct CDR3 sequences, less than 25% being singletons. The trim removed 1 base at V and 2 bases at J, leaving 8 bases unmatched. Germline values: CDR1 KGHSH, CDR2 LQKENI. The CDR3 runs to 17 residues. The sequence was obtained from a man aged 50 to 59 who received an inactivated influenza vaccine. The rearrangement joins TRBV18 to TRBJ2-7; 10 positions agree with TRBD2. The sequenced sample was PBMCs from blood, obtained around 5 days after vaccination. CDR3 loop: CASSPRGSLAGAYEQYF. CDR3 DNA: TGTGCCAGCTCACCACGGGGCTCTCTAGCGGGAGCCTACGAGCAGTACTTC. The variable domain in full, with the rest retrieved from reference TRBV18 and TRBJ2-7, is NAGVMQNPRHLVRRRGQEARLRCSPMKGHSHVYWYRQLPEEGLKFMVYLQKENIIDESGMPKERFSAEFPKEGPSILRIQQVVRGDSAAYFCASSPRGSLAGAYEQYFGPGTRLTVT.